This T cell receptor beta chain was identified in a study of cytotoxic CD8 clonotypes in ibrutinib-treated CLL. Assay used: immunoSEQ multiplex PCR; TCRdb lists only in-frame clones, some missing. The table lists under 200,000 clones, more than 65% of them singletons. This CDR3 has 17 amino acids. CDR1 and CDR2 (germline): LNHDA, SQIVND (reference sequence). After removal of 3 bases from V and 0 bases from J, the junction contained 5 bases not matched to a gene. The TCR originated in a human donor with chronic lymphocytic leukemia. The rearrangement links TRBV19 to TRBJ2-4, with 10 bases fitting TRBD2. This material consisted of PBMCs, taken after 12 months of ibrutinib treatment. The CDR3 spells CASSISTSGLAKNIQYF. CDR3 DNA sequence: TGTGCCAGTAGTATCTCGACTAGCGGGCTAGCCAAAAACATTCAGTACTTC. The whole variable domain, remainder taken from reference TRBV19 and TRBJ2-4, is DGGITQSPKYLFRKEGQNVTLSCEQNLNHDAMYWYRQDPGQGLRLIYYSQIVNDFQKGDIAEGYSVSREKKESFPLTVTSAQKNPTAFYLCASSISTSGLAKNIQYFGAGTRLSVL.